This TCR beta chain was sequenced in a study of cytotoxic CD8 clonotypes in ibrutinib-treated CLL. The wider study: Collecting the response samples happened after a median 12 months of treatment, with a range of 6 to 36. Study-wide results and caveats: Private clonotypes, not public ones, expanded at ibrutinib response.

As to this clone: As yet, its antigen is unknown.

The CDR3 totals 15 residues. The V and J ends lost 8 bases and 3 bases respectively, with 17 bases between them. Germline V gene lookup returns CDR1 LNHNV and CDR2 YYDKDF (reference sequence). The data were produced by immunoSEQ multiplex PCR, yet TCRdb's version contains in-frame clones alone and is incomplete. The sample shows roughly 250,000 clones, 70% of them seen only once. J is TRBJ1-5 and V is TRBV15; D may be TRBD1 (5 bases). Here the sequenced sample was PBMCs, taken after 24 months of ibrutinib treatment. The sequence came from a human donor with chronic lymphocytic leukemia. The CDR3 DNA reads as TGTGCCACCCGTTTCCCTCGACAGCCCAATCAGCCCCAGCATTTT. This codes for CATRFPRQPNQPQHF.